Below are 32 T cell receptor beta chains sequenced from a single sample in a study of radiotherapy plus CTLA-4 blockade in lung cancer (dated by TCRdb to between 2017 and 2018). Libraries were made using the immunoSEQ multiplex PCR assay. The table was pulled from immuneACCESS by TCRdb, which kept in-frame rearrangements only. Such tables lose some clones; where checked, under half of the loss comes from unresolved V genes, and the rest has no known cause. For this sample the table gives fewer than 35,000 clones, of which 60% to 85% were detected only once. In total, the top ten clones hold roughly 15% of the sample. Source: peripheral blood, taken from a patient treated with radiotherapy plus ipilimumab. Source of these receptors: a human donor with non-small cell lung cancer that progressed on radiotherapy plus ipilimumab.

The chain has TRBV7-3 and TRBJ1-3; D unclear. The V end lost 4 bases, the J end lost 2 bases, and 6 bases lay between the germline ends. CDR3 length: 13 amino acids. CDR1 and CDR2 (germline): SGHTA, FQGTGA. The CDR3 DNA is TGTGCCAGCAGCTCAGGTCCTGGAAACACCATATATTTT. This sequence encodes CASSSGPGNTIYF.

V is TRBV6-4 and J is TRBJ2-3; D is ambiguous. Per the germline V gene, CDR1 is MRHNA and CDR2 is SNTAGT. The CDR3 runs 13 residues. V shed 7 bases and J shed 8 bases, with 16 bases lying between them. The DNA of the CDR3 is TGTGCCAGCACCGATGAGGCAGGCGGTACGCAGTATTTT. This gives the protein CASTDEAGGTQYF.

This clone was recorded a few times. V is TRBV13 and J is TRBJ2-1; a possible D gene is TRBD2 (6 bases). This CDR3 region has 15 residues. Trimming removed 5 bases from V and 1 base from J, with 12 bases in between. CDR1 and CDR2 from the germline V gene are PRHDT and FYEKMQ (reference sequence). CDR3 nucleotides: TGTGCCAGCAGCACTACTAGCCTTTCCTACAATGAGCAGTTCTTC. Amino acid sequence: CASSTTSLSYNEQFF.

The chain links TRBV19 to TRBJ1-2; TRBD1 matches 7 bases. Germline V gene data show CDR1 as LNHDA and CDR2 as SQIVND (reference sequence). The CDR3 covers 13 residues. J lost 5 bases, V lost 6 bases, and 6 bases had no gene match. CDR3 loop: CASSQDRTYGYTF. CDR3 DNA sequence: TGTGCCAGTAGCCAGGACAGGACTTATGGCTACACCTTC. Supplemented by reference TRBV19 and TRBJ1-2, the full variable domain reads DGGITQSPKYLFRKEGQNVTLSCEQNLNHDAMYWYRQDPGQGLRLIYYSQIVNDFQKGDIAEGYSVSREKKESFPLTVTSAQKNPTAFYLCASSQDRTYGYTFGSGTRLTVV.

The chain couples TRBV25-1 to TRBJ2-7; the D gene is possibly TRBD2 (7 bases). With 8 bases removed from V and 3 bases from J, the gap between germline ends came to 17 bases. The CDR3 contains 14 residues. From germline, CDR1 is MGHDK and CDR2 SYGVNS. The CDR3 DNA is TGTGCCAGCGAAGGGGGGGTTACGGTCTACGAGCAGTACTTC. Translated, it gives CASEGGVTVYEQYF.

This chain uses TRBV7-6 with TRBJ2-3, with TRBD2 as a possible D gene (5 bases). The CDR3 is 15 amino acids. The V and J ends lost 0 bases and 1 base respectively, with 8 bases between them. Germline assignment: CDR1 SGHVS and CDR2 FNYEAQ. CDR3 nucleotide sequence: TGTGCCAGCAGCTTAGCGGGAGTTCGCACAGATACGCAGTATTTT. Translated: CASSLAGVRTDTQYF.

The chain is built from TRBV15 and TRBJ1-2; D is possibly TRBD1 (5 bases). This CDR3 region has 13 residues. V lost 0 bases to trimming and J lost 6 bases, with 8 bases between them. CDR1 is LNHNV and CDR2 is YYDKDF in the germline V gene (reference sequence). The CDR3 loop is CATSRDPGHGYTF. DNA for the CDR3: TGTGCCACCAGCAGAGACCCGGGGCATGGCTACACCTTC.

V and J are TRBV6-5 and TRBJ1-6; D perhaps matches TRBD1 (6 bases). Germline V gene lookup returns CDR1 MNHEY and CDR2 SVGAGI. The CDR3 totals 15 residues. V was clipped by 5 bases and J by 5 bases, with 13 bases between them. In nucleotides, the CDR3 is TGTGCCAGCAGTCCAGGGGCATTCGATAATTCACCCCTCCACTTT. This codes for CASSPGAFDNSPLHF.

The rearrangement links TRBV27 to TRBJ2-3; TRBD2 aligns across 12 bases. This CDR3 region has 16 residues. V lost 8 bases and J lost 4; bases outside the gene matches: 10. The germline V gene has CDR1 MNHEY and CDR2 SMNVEV (reference sequence). CDR3 nucleotide sequence: TGTGCCAGCCGGTACCGACTAGCGGGAGCCCCAGATACGCAGTATTTT. It specifies CASRYRLAGAPDTQYF.

The V and J genes are TRBV18 and TRBJ2-4; D gene uncertain. Trimming removed 4 bases at V and 8 bases at J, with 12 bases between. Germline values: CDR1 KGHSH, CDR2 LQKENI. The CDR3 contains 13 residues. CDR3 coding DNA: TGTGCCAGCTCACTAAGGCCGGGCGACATTCAGTACTTC. As protein: CASSLRPGDIQYF.

The rearrangement links TRBV7-2 to TRBJ2-2, with a possible D match to TRBD1 (6 bases). Germline CDR1 and CDR2: SGHTA and FQGNSA. V lost 5 bases to trimming and J lost 4 bases, with 8 bases between them. This CDR3 has 13 residues. CDR3 region: CASSGQLTGELFF. DNA for the CDR3: TGTGCCAGCAGCGGACAGCTCACCGGGGAGCTGTTTTTT.

The CDR3 spells CASSTIAGGRYEQYF. The CDR3 DNA is TGTGCCAGCAGCACCATAGCGGGGGGGAGGTACGAGCAGTACTTC. The genes are TRBV7-2 and TRBJ2-7; 11 bases agree with TRBD2. Germline V gene lookup returns CDR1 SGHTA and CDR2 FQGNSA. The CDR3 is 15 amino acids. J lost 4 bases, V lost 5 bases, and 7 bases had no gene match.

The V call is TRBV5-1, the J call TRBJ1-4, with TRBD1 identical over 8 bases. Germline V gives CDR1 SGHRS, CDR2 YFSETQ. The trim removed 5 bases at V and 2 bases at J, leaving 5 bases unmatched. CDR3 length: 15 residues. The CDR3 reads CASRATGATNEKLFF. The CDR3 nucleotides are TGCGCCAGCAGGGCGACAGGGGCGACTAATGAAAAACTGTTTTTT. The whole variable domain, filled in from reference TRBV5-1 and TRBJ1-4, reads KAGVTQTPRYLIKTRGQQVTLSCSPISGHRSVSWYQQTPGQGLQFLFEYFSETQRNKGNFPGRFSGRQFSNSRSEMNVSTLELGDSALYLCASRATGATNEKLFFGSGTQLSVL.

V is TRBV18 and J is TRBJ1-3; possibly TRBD1 for D (5 bases). The CDR3 is 14 amino acids. From germline, CDR1 is KGHSH and CDR2 LQKENI. V gave up 3 bases and J gave up 0 bases, with 6 bases separating them. Here the CDR3 reads CASSPGHSGNTIYF. Here the CDR3 DNA reads TGTGCCAGCTCACCCGGACACTCTGGAAACACCATATATTTT.

The chain links TRBV18 to TRBJ2-7, with 9 bases fitting TRBD1. The germline V gene encodes CDR1 KGHSH and CDR2 LQKENI. V lost 6 bases, J lost 6 bases, and 18 bases stayed unmatched. The CDR3 length is 17 residues. Here the CDR3 reads CASSPPGTGNSLGEQYF. CDR3 nucleotide sequence: TGTGCCAGCTCTCCCCCCGGGACAGGGAATTCCCTAGGCGAGCAGTACTTC. Full variable domain (remainder filled in from reference TRBV18 and TRBJ2-7): NAGVMQNPRHLVRRRGQEARLRCSPMKGHSHVYWYRQLPEEGLKFMVYLQKENIIDESGMPKERFSAEFPKEGPSILRIQQVVRGDSAAYFCASSPPGTGNSLGEQYFGPGTRLTVT.

This clone was observed a few times. This chain connects TRBV5-5 to TRBJ1-1, with D tentatively TRBD1 (5 bases). CDR1 is SGHKS and CDR2 is YYEKEE in the germline V gene (reference sequence). V was cut by 4 bases and J by 10 bases, with 17 bases left in between. The CDR3 has 13 residues. This chain's CDR3 is CASSEQRPQGAFF. The CDR3 nucleotides read TGTGCCAGCAGCGAACAGCGGCCTCAGGGAGCTTTCTTT.

The chain has TRBV7-2 and TRBJ1-1; maybe TRBD1 (6 bases). CDR3 length: 13 residues. Germline V gives CDR1 SGHTA, CDR2 FQGNSA. V lost 6 bases and J lost 6, with 14 bases in between. CDR3 region: CASSPAPGAEAFF. In DNA, the CDR3 is TGTGCCAGCAGTCCCGCCCCAGGGGCTGAAGCTTTCTTT.

The CDR3 DNA reads TGTGCCAGCAGTGCCTCTGGGGGTAGCACTGAAGCTTTCTTT. Encoded protein: CASSASGGSTEAFF. The gene calls are TRBV6-4 and TRBJ1-1; the D gene is possibly TRBD1 (5 bases). V was cut by 4 bases and J by 4 bases, with 13 bases left in between. The CDR3 has 14 residues. Germline-derived CDR1 and CDR2 are MRHNA and SNTAGT.

The chain uses TRBV7-2 and TRBJ1-5; 7 positions agree with TRBD1. V shed 5 bases, J shed 3 bases, and the junction held 7 bases outside the gene matches. CDR3 length equals 15 residues. Germline CDR1 SGHTA, CDR2 FQGNSA. In DNA, the CDR3 is TGTGCCAGCAGCGCTACAGGGGCCTTCAATCAGCCCCAGCATTTT. Translation: CASSATGAFNQPQHF.

As to this clone: The junction differs from germline at one of its ends, possibly a read error. The CDR3 loop reads CASSLDGDNEQFF. In nucleotides, the CDR3 is TGTGCCAGCAGTTTGGACGGTGACAATGAGCAGTTCTTC. This rearrangement joins TRBV5-6 to TRBJ2-1; D is ambiguous. The CDR3 is made up of 13 amino acids. Germline V lookup: CDR1 SGHDT, CDR2 YYEEEE.

The chain uses TRBV6-5 and TRBJ1-5, with unresolved D. The V end was cut by 3 bases, the J end by 0 bases, with 3 bases between. There are 13 residues in the CDR3. Germline lookup yields CDR1 MNHEY and CDR2 SVGAGI. CDR3 in DNA: TGTGCCAGCAGTTATAATAGCAATCAGCCCCAGCATTTT. As protein: CASSYNSNQPQHF.

The chain employs TRBV19 and TRBJ2-6; D is unresolved. CDR3 length: 12 residues. The germline V gene has CDR1 LNHDA and CDR2 SQIVND (reference sequence). V lost 9 bases and J 4 bases, leaving 7 bases between the germline ends. In DNA, the CDR3 is TGTGCCAGCCGCACCGGGGCCAACGTCCTGACTTTC. Its protein product is CASRTGANVLTF.

The chain joins TRBV28 to TRBJ2-1; possibly TRBD2 for D (6 bases). Germline assignment: CDR1 MDHEN and CDR2 SYDVKM. V lost 3 bases and J lost 6, with 15 bases in between. The CDR3 is 15 residues long. The CDR3 protein is CASSFPRHGGNEQFF. CDR3 DNA: TGTGCCAGCAGTTTTCCCCGACACGGGGGCAATGAGCAGTTCTTC. The entire variable domain, with the rest obtained from reference TRBV28 and TRBJ2-1, is as follows: DVKVTQSSRYLVKRTGEKVFLECVQDMDHENMFWYRQDPGLGLRLIYFSYDVKMKEKGDIPEGYSVSREKKERFSLILESASTNQTSMYLCASSFPRHGGNEQFFGPGTRLTVL.

This chain links TRBV27 with TRBJ2-7; weak D call: TRBD2 (6 bases). CDR1 is MNHEY, CDR2 SMNVEV, per germline (reference sequence). V lost 6 bases, J lost 3 bases, and 21 bases lay in between. The CDR3 is 16 amino acids. As DNA, the CDR3 is TGTGCCAGCAGATTACTAGCAGCGTCGAAGTTCTACGAGCAGTACTTC. Protein: CASRLLAASKFYEQYF.

The V gene is TRBV28, the J gene TRBJ1-5; 7 nucleotides match TRBD1. The germline CDR1 and CDR2 sequences are MDHEN and SYDVKM. The junction had 3 bases not matched to a gene; V was cut back by 5 bases and J by 2 bases. CDR3 size: 14 residues. The chain's CDR3 is CASSPGQGNQPQHF. The CDR3 DNA is TGTGCCAGCAGTCCTGGACAGGGCAATCAGCCCCAGCATTTT. The full variable domain, completed using reference TRBV28 and TRBJ1-5, is DVKVTQSSRYLVKRTGEKVFLECVQDMDHENMFWYRQDPGLGLRLIYFSYDVKMKEKGDIPEGYSVSREKKERFSLILESASTNQTSMYLCASSPGQGNQPQHFGDGTRLSIL.

The chain is built from TRBV6-1 and TRBJ1-4; D uncertain. The ends were cut back, 2 bases at V and 5 bases at J, with 12 bases in the middle. Germline V CDR1 and CDR2: MNHNS, SASEGT. CDR3 length: 15 residues. CDR3 sequence reads: CASSEPSAGNEKLFF. The DNA of the CDR3 is TGTGCCAGCAGTGAACCCTCGGCGGGGAATGAAAAACTGTTTTTT.

The chain couples TRBV5-1 to TRBJ2-1; possibly TRBD1 or TRBD2 for D (5 bases each). This CDR3 has 14 residues. Between the trimmed V and J ends, which lost 3 bases and 6 bases, there was a span of 13 bases. CDR1 is SGHRS and CDR2 is YFSETQ in the germline V gene. The DNA for the CDR3 is TGCGCCAGCAGCTATCGGGGCCCCGCCAATGAGCAGTTCTTC. Residues: CASSYRGPANEQFF.

The rearrangement joins TRBV7-9 to TRBJ2-2; D remains ambiguous. V lost 2 bases and J lost 6, with 7 bases in between. CDR1 is SEHNR and CDR2 is FQNEAQ in the germline V gene (reference sequence). This CDR3 is built from 13 residues. CDR3 amino acids: CASSLNGAGELFF. The DNA for the CDR3 is TGTGCCAGCAGCTTAAATGGGGCCGGGGAGCTGTTTTTT. The complete variable domain, with remaining parts taken from reference TRBV7-9 and TRBJ2-2, reads DTGVSQNPRHKITKRGQNVTFRCDPISEHNRLYWYRQTLGQGPEFLTYFQNEAQLEKSRLLSDRFSAERPKGSFSTLEIQRTEQGDSAMYLCASSLNGAGELFFGEGSRLTVL.

The chain uses TRBV28 and TRBJ2-3; no clear D. The CDR3 covers 15 residues. Germline V gene lookup returns CDR1 MDHEN and CDR2 SYDVKM. V lost 2 bases and J lost 4, with 13 bases in between. CDR3 DNA: TGTGCCAGCAGTTTAGTAGGCCGCGACGCAGATACGCAGTATTTT. Its protein is CASSLVGRDADTQYF.

The rearrangement uses TRBV5-1 and TRBJ2-7; no clear D. CDR1 is SGHRS and CDR2 is YFSETQ in the germline V gene. V dropped 2 bases and J dropped 6 bases, with 15 bases sitting between them. This CDR3 has 14 residues. The CDR3 DNA reads as TGCGCCAGCAGCTTCTCCCCGGGTTCTGGCGAGCAGTACTTC. It is translated as CASSFSPGSGEQYF.

The chain employs TRBV28 and TRBJ1-1; no definite D call. The germline gives CDR1 MDHEN, CDR2 SYDVKM. The CDR3 covers 13 residues. V gave up 7 bases and J gave up 3 bases, with 12 bases separating them. This CDR3 reads CASKLVVDTEAFF. CDR3 in DNA: TGTGCCAGCAAATTAGTAGTGGACACTGAAGCTTTCTTT. Drawing the rest from reference TRBV28 and TRBJ1-1, the complete variable domain is DVKVTQSSRYLVKRTGEKVFLECVQDMDHENMFWYRQDPGLGLRLIYFSYDVKMKEKGDIPEGYSVSREKKERFSLILESASTNQTSMYLCASKLVVDTEAFFGQGTRLTVV.

The chain recombines TRBV6-5 with TRBJ1-3; D remains ambiguous. Germline assignment: CDR1 MNHEY and CDR2 SVGAGI. The CDR3 is 13 residues long. The V and J ends lost 6 bases and 4 bases respectively, with 10 bases between them. The CDR3 is CASSTGSGNTIYF. CDR3 nucleotide sequence: TGTGCCAGCAGCACTGGTTCCGGAAACACCATATATTTT.